These T cell receptor beta chains were read from a single sample in a study of CXCR3-negative and CXCR3-positive naive CD8 T cells. TCRdb re-analyzed the 5' RACE reads; it lists each CDR3 protein once, without DNA. The repertoire shows around 5,300 distinct CDR3 sequences; the top ten hold around 2.9%. Sequenced input: naive CXCR3- CD8+ T cells from blood. These receptors were obtained from a human donor in good health. Some clones in this sample may be carry-over from other donors' samples. Both conserved end residues are part of each CDR3. Expanded clones are given a class, and other clones once, few, many or no size at all.

clone_size j_call v_call cdr3_aa
medium-sized TRBJ2-1 TRBV6-6 CASSYPAGLYNEQFF
medium-sized TRBJ1-2 TRBV5-1 CASSPRSREDGYTF
medium-sized TRBJ2-3 TRBV14 CASSQASGHWSDTQYF
medium-sized TRBJ1-2 TRBV29-1 CSVVGSRDSNYGYTF
NA TRBJ2-7 TRBV7-2 CASSRGFGYEQYF
medium-sized TRBJ2-5 TRBV29-1 CSVEGTSRLQETQYF
medium-sized TRBJ2-7 TRBV18 CASSPPPGASYEQYF
medium-sized TRBJ1-1 TRBV4-2 CASSPAGAYTEAFF
NA TRBJ2-5 TRBV29-1 CSVVGTDRAETQYF
NA TRBJ2-7 TRBV12-3/TRBV12-4 CASSLWPAGISYEQYF
medium-sized TRBJ2-7 TRBV29-1 CSVGLVDTPHEQYF
medium-sized TRBJ2-7 TRBV10-3 CAISEGRGYEQYF
NA TRBJ1-1 TRBV6-6 CASSYSNGGEDTEAFF
NA TRBJ2-1 TRBV5-1 CASSLGTSGPYNEQFF
medium-sized TRBJ2-3 TRBV14 CASSQAESGSEPDTQYF
NA TRBJ1-1 TRBV29-1 CSVEGGRLFMNTEAFF
NA TRBJ1-1 TRBV15 CATSKSRIGRNTEAFF
medium-sized TRBJ2-7 TRBV20-1 CSATWESSYEQYF
NA TRBJ2-1 TRBV7-3 CASSLNSSGTVNEQFF
NA TRBJ2-2 TRBV29-1 CSVQGDTGELFF
medium-sized TRBJ2-7 TRBV6-5 CASSYSSGPSYEQYF
NA TRBJ2-3 TRBV6-6 CASSYTSEFTDTQYF
NA TRBJ2-3 TRBV7-9 CASSTPRTSGGTDTQYF
NA TRBJ2-4 TRBV14 CASSQEGGLAKNIQYF
NA TRBJ2-2 TRBV25-1 CASSERASNTGELFF
NA TRBJ1-2 TRBV21-1 CASSLQGTGGPKDGYTF
medium-sized TRBJ2-7 TRBV2 CASTKRGTRVYEQYF